This TCR beta chain was captured by sequencing in a study of blood T cell repertoires in COVID-19. Study-level information: The cDNA or gDNA used as material had been derived from T cells, B-cell-depleted T cells, or PBMCs.

In assigning cohorts, the study relied on participant-reported clinical history. Data came from immunoSEQ multiplex PCR; TCRdb stores just in-frame clones and leaves some out. This sample carries hundreds of thousands of clones, around 87% of them seen once, and the ten largest clones take roughly 1.6%. This CDR3 comprises 14 residues. With 4 bases removed from V and 9 bases from J, the gap between germline ends came to 16 bases. Germline V gene sequence: CDR1 SEHNR, CDR2 FQNEAQ (reference sequence). This receptor was obtained from a woman aged 50 to 60 who had recovered from COVID-19. Sequenced material: PBMCs or T cells enriched from blood (not recorded which). This chain joins TRBV7-9 and TRBJ2-1, with a tentative D call TRBD2 (5 bases). CDR3 in amino acids: CASSSFPARGEQFF. The CDR3 nucleotides read TGTGCCAGCAGCTCATTCCCGGCTCGGGGTGAGCAGTTCTTC. Drawing the rest from reference TRBV7-9 and TRBJ2-1, the complete variable domain is DTGVSQNPRHKITKRGQNVTFRCDPISEHNRLYWYRQTLGQGPEFLTYFQNEAQLEKSRLLSDRFSAERPKGSFSTLEIQRTEQGDSAMYLCASSSFPARGEQFFGPGTRLTVL.